A selection of T cell receptor beta chains follows, all from one sample in a study of cytomegalovirus exposure and HLA in healthy donors. Only in-frame clones appear in the TCRdb table, and some are missing; sequencing was by immunoSEQ multiplex PCR. Altogether about 110,000 clones are present, around four fifths being singletons, with the ten largest covering under 3%. Sequenced: PBMCs. The receptor set was obtained from a woman in her fifties or sixties in good health and CMV-seropositive. CDR3s include the opening cysteine and the closing phenylalanine or tryptophan. The order of the fields is clone size, V gene, D gene, J gene, CDR3 DNA, CDR3 protein. D genes are given only for firm matches. Rows give clone size only sometimes, using once, few, many, or a class for an expanded clone.

abundance: NA; v_gene: TRBV7-9; d_gene: NA; j_gene: TRBJ1-1; CDR3nt: TGTGCCAGCAGCCACTTCGAGAACACTGAAGCTTTCTTT; CDR3aa: CASSHFENTEAFF
abundance: NA; v_gene: TRBV5-8; d_gene: NA; j_gene: TRBJ1-4; CDR3nt: TGTGCCAGCAGCTCTCGAGACTGGAAACTTAATGAAAAACTGTTTTTT; CDR3aa: CASSSRDWKLNEKLFF
abundance: few; v_gene: TRBV11-1; d_gene: NA; j_gene: TRBJ2-7; CDR3nt: TGTGCCAGCAGCGGATTACGGAGCACCTACGAGCAGTACTTC; CDR3aa: CASSGLRSTYEQYF
abundance: NA; v_gene: TRBV4-2; d_gene: TRBD1; j_gene: TRBJ1-5; CDR3nt: TGTGCCAGCAGCCAAGAGTCCCAACAGGGGTTTAGCAATCAGCCCCAGCATTTT; CDR3aa: CASSQESQQGFSNQPQHF
abundance: NA; v_gene: TRBV10-3; d_gene: NA; j_gene: TRBJ1-3; CDR3nt: TGTGCCATCAGTGAGGACAGCAGTCGTTGGAACACCATACATTTT; CDR3aa: CAISEDSSRWNTIHF
abundance: NA; v_gene: TRBV27; d_gene: NA; j_gene: TRBJ2-5; CDR3nt: TGTGCCAGCGGACTCCCGTGGGAAGAGACCCAGTACTTC; CDR3aa: CASGLPWEETQYF
abundance: once; v_gene: TRBV14; d_gene: NA; j_gene: TRBJ2-3; CDR3nt: TGTGCCAGACCTGGGGAGGCGGGTTACACAGATACGCAGTATTTT; CDR3aa: CARPGEAGYTDTQYF
abundance: NA; v_gene: TRBV29-1; d_gene: NA; j_gene: TRBJ1-2; CDR3nt: TGCAGCGTTGAAAAACAGCAAAACTATGGCTACACCTTC; CDR3aa: CSVEKQQNYGYTF
abundance: NA; v_gene: TRBV29-1; d_gene: NA; j_gene: TRBJ2-1; CDR3nt: TGCAGCGCTGACAGAACCTACAATGAGCAGTTCTTC; CDR3aa: CSADRTYNEQFF
abundance: NA; v_gene: TRBV7-9; d_gene: TRBD1; j_gene: TRBJ2-7; CDR3nt: TGTGCCAGCAGCTATCCGGGACAGGGGGTTTTCGAGCAGTACTTC; CDR3aa: CASSYPGQGVFEQYF
abundance: NA; v_gene: TRBV6-1; d_gene: TRBD1; j_gene: TRBJ1-5; CDR3nt: TGTGCCAGCACCCGACAGGGCTCCTTCAATCAGCCCCAGCATTTT; CDR3aa: CASTRQGSFNQPQHF
abundance: few; v_gene: TRBV10-2; d_gene: NA; j_gene: TRBJ1-1; CDR3nt: TGCGCCAGCAGTGAGTTTCTGGGCAGGGCTTTCTTT; CDR3aa: CASSEFLGRAFF
abundance: many; v_gene: TRBV6-6; d_gene: NA; j_gene: TRBJ2-3; CDR3nt: TGTGCCAGCAGTTACGGGGTGGGGCCCTCAGATACGCAGTATTTT; CDR3aa: CASSYGVGPSDTQYF
abundance: NA; v_gene: TRBV2; d_gene: NA; j_gene: TRBJ1-1; CDR3nt: TGTGCCAGCAGGTACACGGGGAACACTGAAGCTTTCTTT; CDR3aa: CASRYTGNTEAFF
abundance: NA; v_gene: TRBV5-1; d_gene: TRBD2; j_gene: TRBJ2-1; CDR3nt: TGCGCCAGCAGCAGGATAGCGGGAGTAAAAAATGAGCAGTTCTTC; CDR3aa: CASSRIAGVKNEQFF